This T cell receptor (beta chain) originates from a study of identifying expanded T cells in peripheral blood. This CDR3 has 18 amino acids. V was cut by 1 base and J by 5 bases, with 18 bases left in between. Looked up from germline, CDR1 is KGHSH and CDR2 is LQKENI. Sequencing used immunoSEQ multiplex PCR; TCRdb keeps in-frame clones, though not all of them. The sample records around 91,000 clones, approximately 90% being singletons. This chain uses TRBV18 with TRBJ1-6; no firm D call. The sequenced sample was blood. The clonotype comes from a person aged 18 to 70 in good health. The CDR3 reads CASSPLPIGSSDNSPLHF. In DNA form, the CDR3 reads TGTGCCAGCTCACCACTGCCCATAGGGAGCTCGGATAATTCACCCCTCCACTTT.